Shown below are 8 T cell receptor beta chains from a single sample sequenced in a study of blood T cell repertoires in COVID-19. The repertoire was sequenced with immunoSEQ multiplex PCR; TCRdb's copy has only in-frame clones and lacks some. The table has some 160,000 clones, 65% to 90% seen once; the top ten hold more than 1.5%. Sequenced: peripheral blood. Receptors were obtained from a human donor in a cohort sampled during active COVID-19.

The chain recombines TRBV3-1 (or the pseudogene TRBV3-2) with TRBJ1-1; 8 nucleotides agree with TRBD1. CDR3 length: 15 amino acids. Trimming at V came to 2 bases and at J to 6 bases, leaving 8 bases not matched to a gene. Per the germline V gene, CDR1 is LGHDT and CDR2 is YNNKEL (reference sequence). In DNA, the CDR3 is TGTGCCAGCAGCCAAACCACGACAGGGGAGGCTGAAGCTTTCTTT. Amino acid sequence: CASSQTTTGEAEAFF.

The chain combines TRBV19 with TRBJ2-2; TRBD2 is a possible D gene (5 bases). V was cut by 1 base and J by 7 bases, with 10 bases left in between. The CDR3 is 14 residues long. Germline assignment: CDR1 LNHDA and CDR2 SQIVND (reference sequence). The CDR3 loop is CASSIAGSDGELFF. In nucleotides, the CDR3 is TGTGCCAGTAGTATAGCGGGATCGGACGGGGAGCTGTTTTTT.

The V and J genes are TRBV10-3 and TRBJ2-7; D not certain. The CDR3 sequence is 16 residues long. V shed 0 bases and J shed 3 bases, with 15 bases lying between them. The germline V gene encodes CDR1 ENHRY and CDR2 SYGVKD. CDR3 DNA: TGTGCCATCAGTGAGTCGATAGGTGGCAGAGGCTACGAGCAGTACTTC. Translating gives CAISESIGGRGYEQYF.

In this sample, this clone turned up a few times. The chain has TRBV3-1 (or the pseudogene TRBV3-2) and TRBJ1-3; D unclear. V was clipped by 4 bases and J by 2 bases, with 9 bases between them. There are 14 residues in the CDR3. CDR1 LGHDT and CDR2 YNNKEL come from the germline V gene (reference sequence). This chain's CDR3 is CASSLARAGNTIYF. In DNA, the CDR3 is TGTGCCAGCAGCCTCGCCCGGGCTGGAAACACCATATATTTT.

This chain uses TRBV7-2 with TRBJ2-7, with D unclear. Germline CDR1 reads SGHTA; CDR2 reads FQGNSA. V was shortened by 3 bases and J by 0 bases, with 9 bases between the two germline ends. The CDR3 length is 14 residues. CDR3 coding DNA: TGTGCCAGCAGCTTCGACCGGAGCTCCTACGAGCAGTACTTC. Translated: CASSFDRSSYEQYF.

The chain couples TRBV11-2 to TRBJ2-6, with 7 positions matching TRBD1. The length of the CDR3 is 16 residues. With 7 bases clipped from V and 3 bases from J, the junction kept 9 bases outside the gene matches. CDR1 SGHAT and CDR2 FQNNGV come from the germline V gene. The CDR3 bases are TGTGCCAGCACCACACAGGGGTTAGGTGGGGCCAACGTCCTGACTTTC. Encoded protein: CASTTQGLGGANVLTF.

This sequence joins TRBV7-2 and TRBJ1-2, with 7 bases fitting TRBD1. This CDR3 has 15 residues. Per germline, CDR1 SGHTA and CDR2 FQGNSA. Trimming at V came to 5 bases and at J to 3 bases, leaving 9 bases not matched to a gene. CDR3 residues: CASSHTFTGDYGYTF. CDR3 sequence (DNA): TGTGCCAGCAGCCACACTTTTACAGGGGACTATGGCTACACCTTC.

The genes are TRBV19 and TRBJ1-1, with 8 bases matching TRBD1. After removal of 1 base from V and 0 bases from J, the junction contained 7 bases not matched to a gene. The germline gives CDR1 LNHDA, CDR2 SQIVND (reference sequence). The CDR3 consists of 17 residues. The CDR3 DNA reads TGTGCCAGTAGTATAGGCAGGGGGCGAAGAGTGAACACTGAAGCTTTCTTT. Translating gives CASSIGRGRRVNTEAFF. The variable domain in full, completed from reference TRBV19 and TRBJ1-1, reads DGGITQSPKYLFRKEGQNVTLSCEQNLNHDAMYWYRQDPGQGLRLIYYSQIVNDFQKGDIAEGYSVSREKKESFPLTVTSAQKNPTAFYLCASSIGRGRRVNTEAFFGQGTRLTVV.